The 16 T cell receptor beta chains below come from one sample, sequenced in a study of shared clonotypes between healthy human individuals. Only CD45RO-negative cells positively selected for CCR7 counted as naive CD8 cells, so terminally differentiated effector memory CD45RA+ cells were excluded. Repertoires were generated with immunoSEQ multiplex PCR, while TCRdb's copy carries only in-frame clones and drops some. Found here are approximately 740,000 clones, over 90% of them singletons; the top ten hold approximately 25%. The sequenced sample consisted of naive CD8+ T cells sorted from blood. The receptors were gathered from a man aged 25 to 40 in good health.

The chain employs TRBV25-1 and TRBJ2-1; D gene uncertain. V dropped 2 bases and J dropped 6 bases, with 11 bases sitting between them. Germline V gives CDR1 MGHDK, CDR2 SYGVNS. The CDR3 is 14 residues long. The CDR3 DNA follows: TGTGCCAGCAGTGAACTGGCTAGATCCAATGAGCAGTTCTTC. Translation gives CASSELARSNEQFF.

The CDR3: CATVTGSGDTQYF. The CDR3 DNA follows: TGTGCCACCGTGACAGGGAGTGGCGATACGCAGTATTTT. The chain combines TRBV27 with TRBJ2-3; 7 bases line up with TRBD1. V was clipped by 10 bases and J by 6 bases; unmatched bases: 10. CDR1 is MNHEY and CDR2 is SMNVEV in the germline V gene (reference sequence). The CDR3 consists of 13 residues.

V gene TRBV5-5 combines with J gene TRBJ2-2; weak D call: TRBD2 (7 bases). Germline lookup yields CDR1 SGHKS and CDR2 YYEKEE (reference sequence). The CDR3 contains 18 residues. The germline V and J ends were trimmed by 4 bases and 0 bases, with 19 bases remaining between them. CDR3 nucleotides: TGTGCCAGCAGCGTCCCTTCGGCGGGGGCCACGAACACCGGGGAGCTGTTTTTT. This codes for CASSVPSAGATNTGELFF.

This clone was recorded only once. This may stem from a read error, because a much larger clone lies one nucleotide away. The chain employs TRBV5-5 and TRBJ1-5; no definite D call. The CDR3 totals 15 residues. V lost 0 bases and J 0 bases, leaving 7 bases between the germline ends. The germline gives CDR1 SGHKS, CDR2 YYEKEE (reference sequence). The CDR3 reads CASSLGDISNQPQHF. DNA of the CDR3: TGTGCCAGCAGCTTGGGAGACATTAGCAATCAGCCCCAGCATTTT.

CDR3 amino acids: CASSQYARTVPRDTQYF. Here the CDR3 DNA reads TGTGCCAGCAGCCAATATGCTCGGACAGTCCCCCGAGATACGCAGTATTTT. The genes are TRBV7-8 and TRBJ2-3; possibly TRBD1 for D (6 bases). CDR3 length: 17 residues. Germline-derived CDR1 and CDR2 are SGHVS and FQNEAQ. The ends were cut back, 5 bases at V and 5 bases at J, with 23 bases in the middle.

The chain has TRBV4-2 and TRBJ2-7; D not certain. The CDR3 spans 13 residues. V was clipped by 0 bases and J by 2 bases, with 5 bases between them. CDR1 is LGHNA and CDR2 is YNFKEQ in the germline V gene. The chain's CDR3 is CASSQDTAYEQYF. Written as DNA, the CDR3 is TGTGCCAGCAGCCAAGATACTGCCTACGAGCAGTACTTC.

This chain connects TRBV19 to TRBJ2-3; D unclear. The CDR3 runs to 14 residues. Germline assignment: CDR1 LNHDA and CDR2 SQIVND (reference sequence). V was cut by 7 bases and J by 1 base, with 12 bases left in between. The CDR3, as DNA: TGTGCCAGTAACCCGGACGTTGGCACAGATACGCAGTATTTT. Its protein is CASNPDVGTDTQYF.

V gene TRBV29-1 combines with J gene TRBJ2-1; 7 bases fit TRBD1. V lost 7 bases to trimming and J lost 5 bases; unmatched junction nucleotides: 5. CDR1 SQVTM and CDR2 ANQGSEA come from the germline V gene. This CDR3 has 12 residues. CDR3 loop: CSGQGQHNEQFF. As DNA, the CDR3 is TGCAGCGGGCAGGGACAGCACAATGAGCAGTTCTTC.

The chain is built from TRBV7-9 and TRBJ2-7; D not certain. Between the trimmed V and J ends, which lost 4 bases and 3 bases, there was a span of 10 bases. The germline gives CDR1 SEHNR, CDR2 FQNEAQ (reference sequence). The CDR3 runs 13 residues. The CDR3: CASSSTVDYEQYF. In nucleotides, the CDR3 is TGTGCCAGCAGCTCCACAGTCGACTACGAGCAGTACTTC.

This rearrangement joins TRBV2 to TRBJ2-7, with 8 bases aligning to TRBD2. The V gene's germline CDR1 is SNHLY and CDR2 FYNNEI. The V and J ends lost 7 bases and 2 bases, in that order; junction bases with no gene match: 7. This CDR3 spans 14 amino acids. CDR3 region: CASISGRGAYEQYF. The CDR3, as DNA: TGTGCCAGCATAAGCGGGAGAGGGGCCTACGAGCAGTACTTC.

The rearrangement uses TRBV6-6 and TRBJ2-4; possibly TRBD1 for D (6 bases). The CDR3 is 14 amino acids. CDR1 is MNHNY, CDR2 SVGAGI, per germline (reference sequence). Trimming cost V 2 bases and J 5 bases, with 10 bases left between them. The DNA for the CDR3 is TGTGCCAGCAGTTACGGGGCAGGGGAAAACATTCAGTACTTC. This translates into CASSYGAGENIQYF.

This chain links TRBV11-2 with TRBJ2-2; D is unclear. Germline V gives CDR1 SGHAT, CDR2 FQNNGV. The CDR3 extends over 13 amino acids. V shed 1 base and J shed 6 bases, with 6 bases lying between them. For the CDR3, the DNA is TGTGCCAGCAGCTTAGTCCCAGCCGGGGAGCTGTTTTTT. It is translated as CASSLVPAGELFF.

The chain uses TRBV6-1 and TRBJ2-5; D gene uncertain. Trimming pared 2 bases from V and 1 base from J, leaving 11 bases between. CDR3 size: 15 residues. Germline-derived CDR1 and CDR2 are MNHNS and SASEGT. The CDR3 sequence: CASSEIAGPQETQYF. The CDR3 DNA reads TGTGCCAGCAGTGAAATAGCAGGTCCCCAAGAGACCCAGTACTTC.

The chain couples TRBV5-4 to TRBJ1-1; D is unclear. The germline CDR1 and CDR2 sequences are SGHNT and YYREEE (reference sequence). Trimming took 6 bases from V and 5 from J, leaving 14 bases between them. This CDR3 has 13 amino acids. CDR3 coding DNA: TGTGCCAGCACTTCCCAGCAGGAGACTGAAGCTTTCTTT. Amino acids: CASTSQQETEAFF. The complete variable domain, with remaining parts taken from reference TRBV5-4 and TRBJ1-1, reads ETGVTQSPTHLIKTRGQQVTLRCSSQSGHNTVSWYQQALGQGPQFIFQYYREEENGRGNFPPRFSGLQFPNYSSELNVNALELDDSALYLCASTSQQETEAFFGQGTRLTVV.

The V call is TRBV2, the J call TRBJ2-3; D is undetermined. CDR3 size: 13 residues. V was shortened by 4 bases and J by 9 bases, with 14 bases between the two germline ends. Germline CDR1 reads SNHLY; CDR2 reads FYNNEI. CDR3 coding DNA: TGTGCCAGCAGTGGCCCTCAAGGCCGGACGCAGTATTTT. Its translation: CASSGPQGRTQYF.

In DNA, the CDR3 is TGTGCCAGCAGTTACCACAGCAACTATGGCTACACCTTC. Translation: CASSYHSNYGYTF. V gene TRBV6-5 combines with J gene TRBJ1-2; the D is unclear. This CDR3 is built from 13 residues. Trimming pared 2 bases from V and 2 bases from J, leaving 6 bases between. Germline CDR1 and CDR2: MNHEY and SVGAGI.